This T cell receptor beta chain was identified during a study of cytomegalovirus exposure and HLA in healthy donors. For the study at large: An early data release held 79 million or so unique TCRs from HLA-typed donors.

Remarks on this clone: Its antigen is still unknown.

The PCR ran on 60 Vbeta and 13 Jbeta primers. The data were produced by immunoSEQ multiplex PCR, yet TCRdb's version contains in-frame clones alone and is incomplete. Here the sample spans more than 150,000 clones, approximately 82% being singletons. General observations from the study: Excluded were some V segments that proved indistinguishable, including TRBV6-2 and TRBV6-3. Fewer N-insertions than the approximately 700-donor mean were reportedly shown by an Asian-associated ancestry cluster in a later analysis.

Germline V gene data show CDR1 as MGHRA and CDR2 as YSYEKL. The J segment lost 1 base and the V segment lost 4 bases, leaving 9 bases of the junction unmatched. The CDR3 extends over 16 amino acids. V and J are TRBV4-1 and TRBJ2-7; TRBD1 aligns across 8 bases. The clonotype was recovered from a woman in her forties in good health and CMV-seropositive. Sequencing was performed on PBMCs. The CDR3 sequence is CASSLTAGTGSYEQYF. CDR3 bases: TGCGCCAGCAGCCTTACCGCCGGGACAGGTTCCTACGAGCAGTACTTC.